What follows are 30 T cell receptor beta chains derived from one specimen sequenced in a study of OX40 agonist ivuxolimab in advanced cancers. Sequenced by immunoSEQ multiplex PCR; TCRdb stores in-frame clones only, minus some. The sample carries fewer than 85,000 clones, roughly 73% recorded once. Sequenced here: CD4+ or CD8+ T cells sorted from blood, sampled in a trial of the OX40 agonist ivuxolimab. All receptors come from an adult with an advanced solid tumor such as melanoma, head and neck, liver or kidney cancer.

The rearrangement links TRBV19 to TRBJ1-1; 9 nucleotides match TRBD1. The ends lost 5 bases at V and 3 bases at J; junction bases unmatched: 4. Per germline, CDR1 LNHDA and CDR2 SQIVND (reference sequence). This CDR3 spans 14 amino acids. CDR3 nucleotide sequence: TGTGCCAGTAGTGGCCGGGACAGGGACACTGAAGCTTTCTTT. As protein: CASSGRDRDTEAFF.

The chain has TRBV18 and TRBJ1-1; TRBD1 might be the D (6 bases). With 0 bases removed from V and 2 bases from J, the gap between germline ends came to 22 bases. Looked up from germline, CDR1 is KGHSH and CDR2 is LQKENI. This CDR3 contains 19 residues. The CDR3 DNA follows: TGTGCCAGCTCACCACCGGCGGGTTTTCGGACAGAAGACAACACTGAAGCTTTCTTT. This translates into CASSPPAGFRTEDNTEAFF.

The rearrangement joins TRBV27 to TRBJ1-1; D may be TRBD1 (6 bases). The ends were cut back, 2 bases at V and 3 bases at J, with 16 bases in the middle. The CDR3 has 16 amino acids. The germline gives CDR1 MNHEY, CDR2 SMNVEV (reference sequence). The CDR3 DNA reads as TGTGCCAGCAGTTTAAATTTGTACAACAGGGACACTGAAGCTTTCTTT. Residues: CASSLNLYNRDTEAFF.

The chain carries TRBV28 and TRBJ2-7; D might be TRBD1 (5 bases). Germline CDR1 reads MDHEN; CDR2 reads SYDVKM. There are 12 residues in the CDR3. V was cut by 5 bases and J by 8 bases, with 13 bases left in between. The CDR3 is CASSGQATKQYF. CDR3 in DNA: TGTGCCAGCAGTGGACAAGCTACGAAGCAGTACTTC.

V usage is TRBV4-2 and J usage is TRBJ2-1, with a possible D match to TRBD2 (5 bases). The V end was cut by 3 bases, the J end by 10 bases, with 13 bases between. Germline assignment: CDR1 LGHNA and CDR2 YNFKEQ. The CDR3 extends over 13 amino acids. In DNA form, the CDR3 reads TGTGCCAGCAGCCAGATCGCTCCGGGGGAGCAGTTCTTC. Its protein is CASSQIAPGEQFF.

The V and J genes are TRBV11-2 and TRBJ2-5; D gene uncertain. V lost 2 bases to trimming and J lost 5 bases, with 12 bases between them. The CDR3 spans 14 residues. Per germline, CDR1 SGHAT and CDR2 FQNNGV. The DNA for the CDR3 is TGTGCCAGCAGCTTAATAGACCCCCGGGAGACCCAGTACTTC. It yields the protein CASSLIDPRETQYF. Drawing the rest from reference TRBV11-2 and TRBJ2-5, the complete variable domain is EAGVAQSPRYKIIEKRQSVAFWCNPISGHATLYWYQQILGQGPKLLIQFQNNGVVDDSQLPKDRFSAERLKGVDSTLKIQPAKLEDSAVYLCASSLIDPRETQYFGPGTRLLVL.

The CDR3 region is CASSSWTEMNTEAFF. In DNA form, the CDR3 reads TGTGCCAGCAGCTCCTGGACAGAGATGAACACTGAAGCTTTCTTT. The chain has TRBV7-9 and TRBJ1-1, with a tentative D call TRBD1 (6 bases). V shed 4 bases and J shed 0 bases, with 12 bases lying between them. CDR3 length: 15 residues. In germline, CDR1 is SEHNR, CDR2 FQNEAQ (reference sequence).

This rearrangement joins TRBV5-1 to TRBJ2-7; TRBD1 or TRBD2 may be the D gene (6 bases each). The CDR3 consists of 14 residues. Germline V lookup: CDR1 SGHRS, CDR2 YFSETQ. V was clipped by 1 base and J by 4 bases, with 12 bases between them. CDR3 amino acids: CASSLMVGGYEQYF. In DNA form, the CDR3 reads TGCGCCAGCAGCTTGATGGTAGGGGGGTACGAGCAGTACTTC.

This chain joins TRBV11-2 and TRBJ2-5, with D perhaps given as TRBD1 or TRBD2 (6 bases each). This CDR3 comprises 16 residues. V dropped 4 bases and J dropped 2 bases, with 17 bases sitting between them. Germline loops: CDR1 SGHAT, CDR2 FQNNGV. In DNA, the CDR3 is TGTGCCAGCAGCTCCGGAGCGCGGAGGGGGCAAGAGACCCAGTACTTC. Its protein is CASSSGARRGQETQYF.

This clone was seen once. This chain joins TRBV2 and TRBJ1-4; perhaps TRBD1 as D (5 bases). Germline assignment: CDR1 SNHLY and CDR2 FYNNEI. The CDR3 loop spans 15 amino acids. Trimming left V 6 bases short and J 5 bases short, with 16 bases between. CDR3 protein: CASRAIMGGNEKLFF. The DNA for the CDR3 is TGTGCCAGCAGAGCCATTATGGGGGGAAATGAAAAACTGTTTTTT. The whole variable domain, filled in from reference TRBV2 and TRBJ1-4, reads EPEVTQTPSHQVTQMGQEVILRCVPISNHLYFYWYRQILGQKVEFLVSFYNNEISEKSEIFDDQFSVERPDGSNFTLKIRSTKLEDSAMYFCASRAIMGGNEKLFFGSGTQLSVL.

Regarding this clone: The identical CDR3 is also encoded by other nucleotide sequences in the sample. The V call is TRBV5-1, the J call TRBJ2-3; 12 bases line up with TRBD2. Germline assignment: CDR1 SGHRS and CDR2 YFSETQ. V shed 0 bases, J shed 3 bases, and the junction held 2 bases outside the gene matches. This CDR3 has 16 residues. This CDR3 reads CASSLGLAGVTDTQYF. In nucleotides, the CDR3 is TGCGCCAGCAGCTTGGGACTAGCGGGGGTAACAGATACGCAGTATTTT.

The rearrangement joins TRBV6-6 to TRBJ1-4; 8 nucleotides line up with TRBD1. The CDR3 contains 13 residues. The germline CDR1 and CDR2 sequences are MNHNY and SVGAGI (reference sequence). Losses at the gene ends were 6 bases for V and 6 bases for J; bases not matched to a gene: 3. Written as DNA, the CDR3 is TGTGCCAGCAGACCGGACAGGGATGAAAAACTGTTTTTT. Its protein is CASRPDRDEKLFF.

This clone appeared a few times. The chain recombines TRBV2 with TRBJ2-3, with 10 bases lining up with TRBD2. This CDR3 has 15 residues. Germline assignment: CDR1 SNHLY and CDR2 FYNNEI. Trimming cost V 8 bases and J 5 bases; bases outside gene matches: 10. Written as DNA, the CDR3 is TGTGCCAGCGCGAGCGGGGGGGCGAGTCTAGATACGCAGTATTTT. Its translation: CASASGGASLDTQYF.

CDR3 protein: CASKAHGYGYTF. CDR3 sequence (DNA): TGTGCCAGTAAGGCACATGGCTATGGCTACACCTTC. The chain joins TRBV19 to TRBJ1-2; D is ambiguous. There are 12 residues in the CDR3. Trimming took off 7 bases at V and 4 bases at J, with 10 bases between the two ends. The germline gives CDR1 LNHDA, CDR2 SQIVND (reference sequence).

V gene TRBV7-2 combines with J gene TRBJ2-1; 10 nucleotides line up with TRBD1. J gave up 2 bases and V 6 bases, and 4 bases lay outside the gene matches. The CDR3 sequence is 15 residues long. Germline V gives CDR1 SGHTA, CDR2 FQGNSA. CDR3 DNA: TGTGCCAGCAGACCGGACAGGGGGACCTACAATGAGCAGTTCTTC. It specifies CASRPDRGTYNEQFF.

The chain carries TRBV5-6 and TRBJ1-5; D uncertain. Germline values: CDR1 SGHDT, CDR2 YYEEEE. CDR3 length: 13 amino acids. V was trimmed by 1 base and J by 5 bases, leaving 7 bases between them. CDR3 amino acids: CASSLSPYQPQHF. In DNA, the CDR3 is TGTGCCAGCAGCTTGAGCCCTTATCAGCCCCAGCATTTT. Looking up the rest from reference TRBV5-6 and TRBJ1-5 gives the full variable domain: DAGVTQSPTHLIKTRGQQVTLRCSPKSGHDTVSWYQQALGQGPQFIFQYYEEEERQRGNFPDRFSGHQFPNYSSELNVNALLLGDSALYLCASSLSPYQPQHFGDGTRLSIL.

Here the CDR3 reads CASTSLAGGTDTQYF. The CDR3 coding sequence is TGTGCCAGCACATCGCTAGCGGGGGGTACAGATACGCAGTATTTT. The chain recombines TRBV2 with TRBJ2-3, with 11 bases that match TRBD2. The CDR3 has 15 amino acids. Germline loops: CDR1 SNHLY, CDR2 FYNNEI. Trimming at V came to 7 bases and at J to 3 bases, leaving 6 bases not matched to a gene.

V is TRBV30 and J is TRBJ2-7, with 7 bases fitting TRBD2. CDR3 length: 14 residues. From germline, CDR1 is GTSNPN and CDR2 SVGIG (reference sequence). V gave up 3 bases and J gave up 6 bases; unmatched junction bases: 11. CDR3 sequence: CAWSSLAGVVEQYF. The CDR3 coding sequence is TGTGCCTGGAGCTCTTTAGCGGGTGTTGTCGAGCAGTACTTC. The whole variable domain, filled in from reference TRBV30 and TRBJ2-7, reads SQTIHQWPATLVQPVGSPLSLECTVEGTSNPNLYWYRQAAGRGLQLLFYSVGIGQISSEVPQNLSASRPQDRQFILSSKKLLLSDSGFYLCAWSSLAGVVEQYFGPGTRLTVT.

For this clone: Other DNA sequences in this sample translate to the same CDR3. The chain uses TRBV19 and TRBJ2-5; weak D call: TRBD1 (6 bases). This CDR3 comprises 13 residues. Trimming cost V 5 bases and J 2 bases, with 9 bases left between them. CDR1 and CDR2 from the germline V gene are LNHDA and SQIVND (reference sequence). The CDR3 bases are TGTGCCAGTAGTTGGGGGCGGCAAGAGACCCAGTACTTC. Translation: CASSWGRQETQYF.

Only a few counts were recorded for this clone. This chain joins TRBV19 and TRBJ1-4; 7 bases match TRBD1. Trimming at V came to 6 bases and at J to 7 bases, leaving 8 bases not matched to a gene. This CDR3 is built from 14 residues. Looked up from germline, CDR1 is LNHDA and CDR2 is SQIVND (reference sequence). The DNA of the CDR3 is TGTGCCAGTAGGAAAGACAGGGCTGGTGAAAAACTGTTTTTT. Protein sequence: CASRKDRAGEKLFF.

This chain uses TRBV19 with TRBJ1-6; maybe TRBD1 (5 bases). The CDR3 extends over 16 amino acids. Germline V gives CDR1 LNHDA, CDR2 SQIVND (reference sequence). The ends were cut back, 3 bases at V and 5 bases at J, with 14 bases in the middle. Written as DNA, the CDR3 is TGTGCCAGTAGTATTTCCTACGACAGCCATAATTCACCCCTCCACTTT. Protein product: CASSISYDSHNSPLHF.

This sequence joins TRBV30 and TRBJ1-4; D unresolved. Germline CDR1 and CDR2: GTSNPN and SVGIG (reference sequence). The CDR3 is 14 amino acids. V dropped 0 bases and J dropped 4 bases, with 9 bases sitting between them. The CDR3 bases are TGTGCCTGGAGTGTAGGACGGTATAATGAAAAACTGTTTTTT. Its translation: CAWSVGRYNEKLFF.

V usage is TRBV9 and J usage is TRBJ2-1, with 9 bases aligning to TRBD1. Trimming took 4 bases from V and 4 from J; bases not matched to a gene: 21. Germline V gene data show CDR1 as SGDLS and CDR2 as YYNGEE. This CDR3 is 20 amino acids long. In DNA, the CDR3 is TGTGCCAGCAGCTTAGTTCCGGGACAGGGTGTCCTAAGTACTTACAATGAGCAGTTCTTC. Its protein product is CASSLVPGQGVLSTYNEQFF.

Only one count was recorded for this clone. This chain uses TRBV28 with TRBJ2-7; D unclear. This CDR3 spans 12 amino acids. V was clipped by 6 bases and J by 2 bases, with 8 bases between them. CDR1 is MDHEN, CDR2 SYDVKM, per germline. The CDR3 loop is CASSQYTYEQYF. The CDR3 bases are TGTGCCAGCAGCCAATATACCTACGAGCAGTACTTC.

The rearrangement uses TRBV19 and TRBJ2-1, with TRBD1 matching 11 bases. Per the germline V gene, CDR1 is LNHDA and CDR2 is SQIVND (reference sequence). CDR3 size: 15 residues. Germline trimming cut 4 bases from V and 8 bases from J; bases unmatched to any gene: 7. CDR3 coding DNA: TGTGCCAGTAGTAGAGCCGGGACAGGGGGACATGAGCAGTTCTTC. Translated, it gives CASSRAGTGGHEQFF.

The genes are TRBV14 and TRBJ2-4, with TRBD1 matching over 7 bases. CDR3 length: 17 residues. CDR1 and CDR2 (germline): SGHDN, FVKESK. J was trimmed by 2 bases and V by 1 base; bases with no gene match: 8. CDR3 coding DNA: TGTGCCAGCAGCCAAGGAAGAGGGGGCGCATCCAAAAACATTCAGTACTTC. It encodes CASSQGRGGASKNIQYF.

Concerning this clone itself: This sample includes further DNA sequences coding for the same CDR3. The rearrangement joins TRBV2 to TRBJ2-7; D may be TRBD1 or TRBD2 (5 bases each). Germline V gene sequence: CDR1 SNHLY, CDR2 FYNNEI. Trimming cost V 6 bases and J 0 bases, with 9 bases left between them. This CDR3 contains 13 residues. This chain's CDR3 is CASRRDGSYEQYF. In DNA form, the CDR3 reads TGTGCCAGCAGGAGGGACGGCTCCTACGAGCAGTACTTC.

This chain uses TRBV7-8 with TRBJ2-1, with D unclear. The length of the CDR3 is 14 residues. Germline V gene data show CDR1 as SGHVS and CDR2 as FQNEAQ. V was clipped by 5 bases and J by 0 bases, with 8 bases between them. The CDR3 bases are TGTGCCAGCAGCCCTCGGTCCTCCTACAATGAGCAGTTCTTC. Translated: CASSPRSSYNEQFF.

CDR3 DNA: TGTGCCAGCAGTCCTCGGGGGGTCCTGAGCACAGATACGCAGTATTTT. Translating it yields CASSPRGVLSTDTQYF. The chain links TRBV5-6 to TRBJ2-3; 7 bases are a match to TRBD2. Germline CDR1 and CDR2: SGHDT and YYEEEE. With V trimmed by 5 bases and J by 0 bases, 9 bases remained unmatched. The CDR3 extends over 16 amino acids.

The chain couples TRBV6-5 to TRBJ2-7; the match to TRBD2 covers 7 bases. Losses at the gene ends were 3 bases for V and 6 bases for J; bases not matched to a gene: 8. CDR1 MNHEY and CDR2 SVGAGI come from the germline V gene. The CDR3 covers 14 residues. The CDR3 DNA reads as TGTGCCAGCAGTTATCCCGCGGGAGCGGGCGAGCAGTACTTC. Its translation is CASSYPAGAGEQYF.